The clone carrying this TCR beta chain was recorded at least ten times. TCRbeta libraries were built with three rounds of nested PCR, modified from ARM-PCR. TCRdb re-derived calls from the multiplex PCR reads in MiXCR, one entry per CDR3 protein. The table has some 100,000 distinct CDR3 sequences, about 65% seen once. The CDR3 spans 16 residues. J gave up 3 bases and V 2 bases, and 4 bases lay outside the gene matches. This entry comes from a study of tumor and adjacent non-tumor tissue in lung cancer. The template was RNA from unsorted bulk tissue. This non-tumor lung sample came from over 3 cm beyond the tumor edge.

The TCR was taken from a man in his 60s with non-small cell lung cancer. The specimen was distant non-tumor lung tissue. The chain recombines TRBV12-3 or TRBV12-4 with TRBJ1-6, with 7 bases aligning to TRBD1. The CDR3 region is CASSLTGERYNSPLHF. The CDR3 nucleotides are TGTGCCAGCAGTTTAACAGGGGAACGCTATAATTCACCCCTCCACTTT.